Sequencing of this T cell receptor beta chain was carried out in a study of siplizumab effects on memory and regulatory T cells. General observations from the study: Reactions containing siplizumab showed mappable alloreactive CD4+ clones averaging roughly 66% Treg-derived, versus 25% to 30% in controls.

Trimming removed 6 bases at V and 0 bases at J, with 8 bases between. Germline lookup yields CDR1 LNHDA and CDR2 SQIVND (reference sequence). This CDR3 spans 13 amino acids. As to this clone: Its antigen remains unidentified.

Sequenced by immunoSEQ multiplex PCR; TCRdb stores in-frame clones only, minus some. Seen here are 80,000 to 95,000 clones, over 90% observed once, and the top ten hold approximately 18%. J is TRBJ1-1 and V is TRBV19; D unclear. Source material: CD8+ T cells sorted from blood. The TCR sequence derives from a human donor in good health. The DNA for the CDR3 is TGTGCCAGTAGACCCAACTTGAACACTGAAGCTTTCTTT. Amino acids: CASRPNLNTEAFF.